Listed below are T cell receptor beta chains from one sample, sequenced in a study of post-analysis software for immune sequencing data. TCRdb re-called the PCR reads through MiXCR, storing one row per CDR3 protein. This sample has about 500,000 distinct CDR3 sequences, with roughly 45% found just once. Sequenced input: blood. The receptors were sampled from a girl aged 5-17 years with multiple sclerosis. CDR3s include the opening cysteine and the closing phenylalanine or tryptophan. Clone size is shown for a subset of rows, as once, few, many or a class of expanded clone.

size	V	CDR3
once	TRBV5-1	CASSLGQGPNEQVF
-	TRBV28	CASSFPTGTSYEQYF
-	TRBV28	CACSSNRLTYEQYF
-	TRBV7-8	CASSLRTGMGHQETQYF
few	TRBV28	CASSSGDEQFF
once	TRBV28	CASGQTGTGANVLTF
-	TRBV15	CATSRDRLRTSYEQYF
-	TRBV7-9	CASSPGRVRELISYEQYF
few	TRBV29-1	CSVANLTGSSYEQYF
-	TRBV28	CASTEVGQLGYEQYF
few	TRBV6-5	CASSTGTDNEQFF
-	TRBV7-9	CASRLRVDSPEAFF
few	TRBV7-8	CASSFLRAAYEQYF
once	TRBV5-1	CASREGQNTGELFF
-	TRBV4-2	CASSQELASGRYEQYF
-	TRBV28	CASTDNSPLHF
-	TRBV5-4	CASSLEPLGDTGELFF
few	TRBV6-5	CASSYSESSGYNEQFF
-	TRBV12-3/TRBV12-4	CASSLEFREKQYF
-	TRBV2	CASSLNSGSTYEQYF
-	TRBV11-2	CASSLARTGLNPQYF
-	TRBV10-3	CAISNQDRGNNEQFF
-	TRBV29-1	CSVRGGRTWGDEQFF
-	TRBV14	CASSQLSGGGEQYF
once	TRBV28	CASRIREDSSTDTQYF
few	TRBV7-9	CASSLVGQGASWYGYTF
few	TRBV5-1	CASSLGVPRYEQYF
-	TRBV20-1	CSARDLGLLSGDTQYF
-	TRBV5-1	CASSMDRWGEAFF
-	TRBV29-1	CSVVWGYEQYF
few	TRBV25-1	CASSPNRGLGKEQYF
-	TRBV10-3	CAISELGLNNEQFF
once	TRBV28	CAGSLRGTNVLTF
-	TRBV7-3	CAGSPLAGSYNEQFF
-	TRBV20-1	CSASDRGNWETQYF
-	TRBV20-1	CSASPRAGKLFF
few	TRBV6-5	CASNPVGDRIYGYTF